This TCR beta chain derives from a study of T-cell memory formation after mild COVID-19. The CDR3 spans 13 residues. This clonotype was found many times. What it binds is not known. Study conclusions and caveats: Memory from before infection featured some responding clones, which suggests cross-reactive memory joined. Shrinking CD4+ clones resided mostly in CM and EM, and CD8+ ones in EMRA.

TCRdb reanalysed the 5' RACE reads using MiXCR and keeps one entry per CDR3 protein. The sample contains around 340,000 distinct CDR3 sequences, over 13% of which appear only once. The sample was PBMCs or a T cell subset sorted from them (not recorded which). The source of this sequence is a man aged 18 to 29 who had mild COVID-19 (a few samples of this study predate the infection). Cell type and time point are not known. This chain links TRBV3-2 with TRBJ1-2. TRBV3-2 is classified as a pseudogene. The CDR3 reads CASSQDTQDGYTF. CDR3 coding DNA: TGTGCCAGCAGCCAAGATACCCAGGATGGCTACACCTTC.